A single T cell receptor beta chain is shown here with its context. Its antigen remains unidentified. Unique molecular identifiers were carried by the TCR beta cDNA libraries. Each CDR3 protein gets one entry after TCRdb re-called the PCR reads with MiXCR. The sample contains about 160,000 distinct CDR3 sequences, 36% of which appear only once. The CDR3 spans 14 residues. This sample was taken from a study of post-analysis software for immune sequencing data. Whole-study findings and limits: Controls had significantly higher normalized Chao1 diversity than multiple sclerosis patients.

V and J are TRBV12-3 or TRBV12-4 and TRBJ2-4; no firm D call. The J call may be incorrect, as the DNA end agrees better with TRBJ2-7. This TCR came from a girl aged 10-17 years with multiple sclerosis. The specimen comprised blood, sampled after autologous hematopoietic stem cell transplantation. The CDR3 loop reads CASSSPRVPYEQYF. CDR3 DNA sequence: TGTGCCAGCAGTTCCCCTCGGGTACCCTACGAGCAGTACTTC.